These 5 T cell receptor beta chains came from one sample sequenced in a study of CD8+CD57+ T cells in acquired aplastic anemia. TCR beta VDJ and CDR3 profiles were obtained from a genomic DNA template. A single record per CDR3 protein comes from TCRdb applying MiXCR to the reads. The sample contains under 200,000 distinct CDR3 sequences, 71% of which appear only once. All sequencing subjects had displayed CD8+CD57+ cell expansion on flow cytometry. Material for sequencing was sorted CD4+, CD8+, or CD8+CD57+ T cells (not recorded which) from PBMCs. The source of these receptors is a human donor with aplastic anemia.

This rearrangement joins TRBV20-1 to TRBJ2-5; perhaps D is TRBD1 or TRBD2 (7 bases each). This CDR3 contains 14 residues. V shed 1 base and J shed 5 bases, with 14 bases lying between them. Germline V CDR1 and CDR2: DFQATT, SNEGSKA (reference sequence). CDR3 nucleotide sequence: TGCAGTGCTAGAGGGGGGGGACAGAAGGAGACCCAGTACTTC. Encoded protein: CSARGGGQKETQYF.

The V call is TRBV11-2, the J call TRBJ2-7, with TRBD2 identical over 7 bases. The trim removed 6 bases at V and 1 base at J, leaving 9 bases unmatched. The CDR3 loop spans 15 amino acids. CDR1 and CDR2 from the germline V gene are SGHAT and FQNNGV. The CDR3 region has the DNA TGTGCCAGCAGTGTACGCGGGAGTAAGTCCTACGAGCAGTACTTC. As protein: CASSVRGSKSYEQYF. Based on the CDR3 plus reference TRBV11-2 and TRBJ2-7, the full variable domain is EAGVAQSPRYKIIEKRQSVAFWCNPISGHATLYWYQQILGQGPKLLIQFQNNGVVDDSQLPKDRFSAERLKGVDSTLKIQPAKLEDSAVYLCASSVRGSKSYEQYFGPGTRLTVT.

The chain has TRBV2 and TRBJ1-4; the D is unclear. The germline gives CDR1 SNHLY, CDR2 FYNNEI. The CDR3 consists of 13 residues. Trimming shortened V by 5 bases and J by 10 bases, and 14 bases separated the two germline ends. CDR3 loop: CASSRFREGKLFF. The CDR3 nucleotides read TGTGCCAGCAGTCGCTTTAGGGAGGGAAAACTGTTTTTT.

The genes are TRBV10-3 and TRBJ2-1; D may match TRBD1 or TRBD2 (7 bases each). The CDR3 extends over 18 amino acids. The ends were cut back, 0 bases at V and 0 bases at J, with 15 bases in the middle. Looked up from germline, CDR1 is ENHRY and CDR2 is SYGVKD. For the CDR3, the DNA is TGTGCCATCAGTGAGTCGAGGCAGGGGGGGGCCTCCTACAATGAGCAGTTCTTC. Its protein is CAISESRQGGASYNEQFF.

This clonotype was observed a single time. The CDR3 DNA reads as TGTGCCAGCAGCTCCTCACTAGCGGGAGTAGTTGAGACCCAGTACTTC. Amino acid sequence: CASSSSLAGVVETQYF. The chain uses TRBV5-5 and TRBJ2-5, with 11 bases matching TRBD2. J lost 5 bases, V lost 3 bases, and 9 bases had no gene match. The CDR3 consists of 16 residues. From germline, CDR1 is SGHKS and CDR2 YYEKEE (reference sequence).